These 8 T cell receptor beta chains share one sample of origin, sequenced in a study of cytomegalovirus exposure and HLA in healthy donors. It was with 60 Vbeta and 13 Jbeta primers that the PCR ran. TCRdb keeps only in-frame clones here, not all; method: immunoSEQ multiplex PCR. Among about 130,000 clones listed, 81% were seen once. The specimen was PBMCs. These receptors all stem from a young man in good health and CMV-seronegative.

The V call is TRBV25-1, the J call TRBJ1-2; D is unresolved. Trimming shortened V by 1 base and J by 8 bases, and 14 bases separated the two germline ends. The germline CDR1 and CDR2 sequences are MGHDK and SYGVNS. The CDR3 covers 14 residues. The CDR3 nucleotides are TGTGCCAGCAGTGAATCGCTAGGGAGGAGAGGCTACACCTTC. It yields the protein CASSESLGRRGYTF.

The J gene is TRBJ1-5, the V gene TRBV7-9; 7 bases agree with TRBD1. The V gene's germline CDR1 is SEHNR and CDR2 FQNEAQ (reference sequence). CDR3 size: 14 residues. V was clipped by 6 bases and J by 0 bases; unmatched bases: 2. The chain's CDR3 is CASSRQGSNQPQHF. Written as DNA, the CDR3 is TGTGCCAGCAGTCGACAGGGTAGCAATCAGCCCCAGCATTTT.

In its sample, this clone was seen a few times. The rearrangement joins TRBV7-2 to TRBJ1-4, with 7 bases matching TRBD1. The CDR3 is made up of 19 amino acids. Trimming took 5 bases from V and 0 from J; bases not matched to a gene: 15. Germline V gene data show CDR1 as SGHTA and CDR2 as FQGNSA. Written as DNA, the CDR3 is TGTGCCAGCAGCACACAGGGGTACCTTGATGTTGCAACTAATGAAAAACTGTTTTTT. This encodes CASSTQGYLDVATNEKLFF.

The V and J genes are TRBV6-1 and TRBJ2-7; 8 nucleotides match TRBD1. This CDR3 is 15 amino acids long. CDR1 and CDR2 from the germline V gene are MNHNS and SASEGT. The V segment lost 4 bases and the J segment 4 bases; nucleotides outside the gene matches: 9. The CDR3 spells CASSAQGAEGYEQYF. The CDR3, as DNA: TGTGCCAGCAGTGCCCAGGGGGCTGAGGGGTACGAGCAGTACTTC.

This chain connects TRBV4-1 to TRBJ2-1; 9 bases align to TRBD2. The ends lost 0 bases at V and 8 bases at J; junction bases unmatched: 8. Germline V gene sequence: CDR1 MGHRA, CDR2 YSYEKL. The CDR3 totals 16 residues. The CDR3 loop is CASSQDWSGGRDEQFF. In DNA form, the CDR3 reads TGCGCCAGCAGCCAAGATTGGAGCGGGGGGAGGGATGAGCAGTTCTTC.

The chain employs TRBV28 and TRBJ1-2, with D perhaps matching TRBD1 (5 bases). CDR1 and CDR2 (germline): MDHEN, SYDVKM. The CDR3 is made up of 14 amino acids. Trimming pared 7 bases from V and 11 bases from J, leaving 23 bases between. The CDR3: CASIPLGGKVSYTF. DNA of the CDR3: TGTGCCAGCATCCCCCTGGGGGGGAAGGTTTCGTACACCTTC.

This rearrangement joins TRBV10-1 to TRBJ2-3; D remains unclear. Germline V lookup: CDR1 WNHNN, CDR2 SYGVQD (reference sequence). CDR3 size: 13 residues. Trimming took 6 bases from V and 0 from J, leaving 7 bases between them. CDR3 coding DNA: TGCGCCAGCAGCCCACTCAGCACAGATACGCAGTATTTT. This sequence encodes CASSPLSTDTQYF.

The chain carries TRBV12-5 and TRBJ1-5; D is unresolved. V was cut by 6 bases and J by 9 bases, with 15 bases left in between. The germline CDR1 and CDR2 sequences are LGHNT and FRNRAP. This CDR3 contains 13 residues. DNA for the CDR3: TGTGCTAGTGGGGTGAATCAGTGGTGGCCCCAGCATTTT. Its translation: CASGVNQWWPQHF.